The 11 T cell receptor beta chains given below trace back to one sample, sequenced in a study of blood T cell repertoires in COVID-19. Method: immunoSEQ multiplex PCR; TCRdb's copy keeps in-frame clones and lacks some. Here the sample spans approximately 90,000 clones, 70% to 85% being singletons. Sequencing was performed on peripheral blood. The receptors were sampled from a man aged 55 to 70 with acute or convalescent COVID-19.

The chain uses TRBV6-2 or TRBV6-3 and TRBJ2-7; 8 bases agree with TRBD2. Germline V gene data show CDR1 as MNHEY and CDR2 as SVGEGT. V dropped 2 bases and J dropped 3; count of bases not matched to a gene: 6. The CDR3 length is 15 residues. CDR3 sequence reads: CASSYLGGGLYEQYF. The CDR3 DNA follows: TGTGCCAGCAGTTACCTTGGCGGGGGGCTCTACGAGCAGTACTTC.

This chain joins TRBV28 and TRBJ1-5; TRBD1 aligns across 8 bases. Germline V gives CDR1 MDHEN, CDR2 SYDVKM. CDR3 size: 15 residues. J was trimmed by 5 bases and V by 7 bases; bases with no gene match: 10. CDR3 loop: CASIRTGYFDQPQHF. CDR3 bases: TGTGCCAGCATCAGGACAGGGTATTTTGATCAGCCCCAGCATTTT. Filled out from reference TRBV28 and TRBJ1-5, the complete variable domain reads DVKVTQSSRYLVKRTGEKVFLECVQDMDHENMFWYRQDPGLGLRLIYFSYDVKMKEKGDIPEGYSVSREKKERFSLILESASTNQTSMYLCASIRTGYFDQPQHFGDGTRLSIL.

The chain is built from TRBV11-2 and TRBJ2-7; TRBD2 matches 10 bases. Germline CDR1 SGHAT, CDR2 FQNNGV. The CDR3 is 15 residues long. The V gene end was trimmed by 5 bases and the J gene end by 5 bases; junction bases not matched to a gene: 9. CDR3: CASSRLLAGRDEQYF. CDR3 nucleotides: TGTGCCAGCAGCCGACTACTAGCGGGGAGGGACGAGCAGTACTTC.

This chain links TRBV11-3 with TRBJ2-2; TRBD2 matches 9 bases. Germline V gene lookup returns CDR1 SGHNT and CDR2 YENEEA. The CDR3 is 17 residues long. V lost 5 bases to trimming and J lost 7 bases; unmatched junction nucleotides: 14. CDR3 loop: CASSPGSGTSRHGELFF. CDR3 coding DNA: TGTGCCAGCAGCCCGGGGTCCGGGACTAGCAGGCACGGGGAGCTGTTTTTT.

V and J are TRBV5-1 and TRBJ2-2, with TRBD2 matching 8 bases. The CDR3 consists of 15 residues. With V trimmed by 9 bases and J by 4 bases, 11 bases remained unmatched. Germline-derived CDR1 and CDR2 are SGHRS and YFSETQ. In DNA, the CDR3 is TGCGCCACAAGGATTCAAGCGGGGGCCACCGGGGAGCTGTTTTTT. Translated: CATRIQAGATGELFF.

The V call is TRBV27, the J call TRBJ1-2; 9 bases are shared with TRBD1. This CDR3 has 17 amino acids. V lost 5 bases to trimming and J lost 5 bases; unmatched junction nucleotides: 15. CDR1 MNHEY and CDR2 SMNVEV come from the germline V gene (reference sequence). The CDR3 protein is CASSRLIGDREGYGYTF. CDR3 DNA: TGTGCCAGCAGTCGCCTCATAGGGGACAGGGAGGGTTATGGCTACACCTTC.

The J gene is TRBJ1-2, the V gene TRBV3-1 (or the pseudogene TRBV3-2); D is possibly TRBD1 (6 bases). This CDR3 is built from 15 residues. V was clipped by 1 base and J by 8 bases, with 17 bases between them. Germline lookup yields CDR1 LGHDT and CDR2 YNNKEL (reference sequence). CDR3 DNA sequence: TGTGCCAGCAGCCAAGTAGGGACATCCCTGAAGGGCTACACCTTC. Amino acid sequence: CASSQVGTSLKGYTF.

Only one count was recorded for this clone. The V and J genes are TRBV5-1 and TRBJ2-3; tentatively, D is TRBD1 (5 bases). This CDR3 region has 16 residues. The ends were cut back, 2 bases at V and 3 bases at J, with 16 bases in the middle. Looked up from germline, CDR1 is SGHRS and CDR2 is YFSETQ. The CDR3 DNA follows: TGCGCCAGCAGCTTACCCAGGGCCATGTGGACAGATACGCAGTATTTT. The encoded protein is CASSLPRAMWTDTQYF. The entire variable domain, with the rest obtained from reference TRBV5-1 and TRBJ2-3, is as follows: KAGVTQTPRYLIKTRGQQVTLSCSPISGHRSVSWYQQTPGQGLQFLFEYFSETQRNKGNFPGRFSGRQFSNSRSEMNVSTLELGDSALYLCASSLPRAMWTDTQYFGPGTRLTVL.

V usage is TRBV9 and J usage is TRBJ2-3, with TRBD1 matching over 9 bases. V lost 4 bases to trimming and J lost 1 base; unmatched junction nucleotides: 4. This CDR3 region has 15 residues. Germline CDR1 reads SGDLS; CDR2 reads YYNGEE. The CDR3 protein is CASSPRTGGTDTQYF. The CDR3 region has the DNA TGTGCCAGCAGCCCGAGGACAGGGGGCACAGATACGCAGTATTTT.

This clone was seen a few times. J is TRBJ1-2 and V is TRBV3-1 (or the pseudogene TRBV3-2); 9 positions agree with TRBD1. Germline assignment: CDR1 LGHDT and CDR2 YNNKEL (reference sequence). CDR3 length: 15 residues. The V gene end was trimmed by 3 bases and the J gene end by 7 bases; junction bases not matched to a gene: 9. The CDR3 region is CASSQDGTGKAGYTF. Here the CDR3 DNA reads TGTGCCAGCAGCCAGGATGGGACAGGGAAGGCTGGCTACACCTTC.

The chain uses TRBV6-1 and TRBJ2-7, with TRBD2 identical over 8 bases. Germline CDR1 and CDR2: MNHNS and SASEGT. The CDR3 is made up of 15 amino acids. The trim removed 0 bases at V and 3 bases at J, leaving 4 bases unmatched. CDR3 in amino acids: CASSEASGTSYEQYF. Here the CDR3 DNA reads TGTGCCAGCAGTGAAGCATCCGGGACTAGCTACGAGCAGTACTTC.